This is a list of T cell receptor beta chains from one sample in a study of CD8 T cells in ankylosing spondylitis. TCRdb fed the 5' RACE reads into MiXCR, producing one record per CDR3 protein. The sample includes more than 650,000 distinct CDR3 sequences, 12% of them seen just once. Sequenced: blood, either unsorted or a sorted T cell fraction (not recorded which). These receptors originate from a male donor with ankylosing spondylitis. Each CDR3 is given with its conserved first and last residue. The order of the fields is J gene, clone size, V gene, D gene, CDR3 DNA, CDR3 protein. The D gene is left open where the match is weak. Clone size is shown for a subset of rows, as once, few, many or a class of expanded clone.

j_gene: TRBJ2-3; abundance: few; v_gene: TRBV6-5; d_gene: TRBD2; CDR3nt: TGTGCCAGCAGCTCCTCACGGGGGGGCACAGATACGCAGTATTTT; CDR3aa: CASSSSRGGTDTQYF
j_gene: TRBJ1-2; abundance: NA; v_gene: TRBV6-5; d_gene: NA; CDR3nt: TGTGCCAGCAGTTCGCTGGGGATAGGTGGCTATGGCTACACCTTC; CDR3aa: CASSSLGIGGYGYTF
j_gene: TRBJ2-7; abundance: few; v_gene: TRBV5-1; d_gene: NA; CDR3nt: TGCGCCAGCAGCTTGGGTCCCAGGGACTACGAGCAGTACTTC; CDR3aa: CASSLGPRDYEQYF
j_gene: TRBJ2-3; abundance: few; v_gene: TRBV29-1; d_gene: TRBD1; CDR3nt: TGCAGCGGGACAGGGGTTCTAGAAGATACGCAGTATTTT; CDR3aa: CSGTGVLEDTQYF
j_gene: TRBJ1-4; abundance: NA; v_gene: TRBV6-5; d_gene: NA; CDR3nt: TGTGCCAGCAGTTACGATGGTCAGGGGCAGGAAAAACTGTTTTTT; CDR3aa: CASSYDGQGQEKLFF
j_gene: TRBJ2-3; abundance: few; v_gene: TRBV7-3; d_gene: NA; CDR3nt: TGTGCCAGCAGCCTTGGCGGCGAAAGGGGTACGCAGTATTTT; CDR3aa: CASSLGGERGTQYF
j_gene: TRBJ2-2; abundance: NA; v_gene: TRBV4-3; d_gene: NA; CDR3nt: TGCGCCAGCAGCCAAGATAACAGGGTGGGCGGGGAGCTGTTTTTT; CDR3aa: CASSQDNRVGGELFF
j_gene: TRBJ2-3; abundance: NA; v_gene: TRBV6-1; d_gene: NA; CDR3nt: TGTGCCAGCAGTGAGTCTGGCCTCTCGCGGGATACGCAGTATTTT; CDR3aa: CASSESGLSRDTQYF
j_gene: TRBJ2-1; abundance: many; v_gene: TRBV4-1; d_gene: NA; CDR3nt: TGCGCCAGCAGCCAAGATCTTCCCCACAATGAGCAGTTCTTC; CDR3aa: CASSQDLPHNEQFF
j_gene: TRBJ2-6; abundance: few; v_gene: TRBV5-1; d_gene: TRBD1; CDR3nt: TGCGCCAGCAGACCAGGCGGGACAGGGGTGACTGGGGCCAACGTCCTGACTTTC; CDR3aa: CASRPGGTGVTGANVLTF
j_gene: TRBJ2-1; abundance: NA; v_gene: TRBV5-1; d_gene: NA; CDR3nt: TGCGCCAGCAGCTTGACCGGGACCCGGGGTGAGCAGTTCTTC; CDR3aa: CASSLTGTRGEQFF
j_gene: TRBJ1-5; abundance: many; v_gene: TRBV6-1; d_gene: TRBD1; CDR3nt: TGTGCCAGCGGCCACGGGACAGTCAATCAGCCCCAGCATTTT; CDR3aa: CASGHGTVNQPQHF
j_gene: TRBJ2-2; abundance: NA; v_gene: TRBV7-2; d_gene: NA; CDR3nt: TGTGCCAGCAGCTTATCTCGGTCAGGAGATGACACCGGGGAGCTGTTTTTT; CDR3aa: CASSLSRSGDDTGELFF
j_gene: TRBJ1-3; abundance: few; v_gene: TRBV20-1; d_gene: NA; CDR3nt: TGCAGTGCTAGTTGGGGTGGCGGAAACACCATATATTTT; CDR3aa: CSASWGGGNTIYF
j_gene: TRBJ1-6; abundance: few; v_gene: TRBV6-5; d_gene: NA; CDR3nt: TGTGCCAGCAGTTGGGGTCCTTGGGGAAATTCACCCCTCCACTTT; CDR3aa: CASSWGPWGNSPLHF